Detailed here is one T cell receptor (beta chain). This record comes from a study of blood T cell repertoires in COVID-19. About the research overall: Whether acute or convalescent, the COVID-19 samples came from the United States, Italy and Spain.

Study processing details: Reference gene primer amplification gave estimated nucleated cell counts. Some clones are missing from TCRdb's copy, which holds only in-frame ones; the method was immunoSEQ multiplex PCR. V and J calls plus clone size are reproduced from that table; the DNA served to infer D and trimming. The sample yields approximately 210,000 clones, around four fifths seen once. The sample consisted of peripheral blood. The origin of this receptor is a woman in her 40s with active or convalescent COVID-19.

This CDR3 is CASSFQRGAYEQYF. CDR3 nucleotides: TGTGCCAGCAGTTTTCAGCGGGGCGCCTACGAGCAGTACTTC. The V and J genes are TRBV27 and TRBJ2-7; 7 positions agree with TRBD2. Trimming took 3 bases from V and 2 from J; bases not matched to a gene: 4. This CDR3 has 14 residues. CDR1 and CDR2 from the germline V gene are MNHEY and SMNVEV (reference sequence).